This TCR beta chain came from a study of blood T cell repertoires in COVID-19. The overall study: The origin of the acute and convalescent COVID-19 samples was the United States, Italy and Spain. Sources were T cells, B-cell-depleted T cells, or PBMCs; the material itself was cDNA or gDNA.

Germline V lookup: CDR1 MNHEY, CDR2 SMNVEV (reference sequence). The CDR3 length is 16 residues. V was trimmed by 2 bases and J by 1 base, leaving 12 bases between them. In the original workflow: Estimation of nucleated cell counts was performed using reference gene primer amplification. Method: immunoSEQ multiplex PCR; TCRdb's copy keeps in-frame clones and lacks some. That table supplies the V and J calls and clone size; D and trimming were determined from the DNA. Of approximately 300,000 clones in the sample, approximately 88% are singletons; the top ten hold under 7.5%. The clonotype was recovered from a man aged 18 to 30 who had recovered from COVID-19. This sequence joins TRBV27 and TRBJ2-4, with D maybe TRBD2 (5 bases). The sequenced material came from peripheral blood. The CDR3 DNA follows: TGTGCCAGCAGTTTAGATTGGGAGTCGGCCAAAAACATTCAGTACTTC. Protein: CASSLDWESAKNIQYF.